This TCR beta chain comes out of a study of T cells in Graves' hyperthyroidism and ophthalmopathy. CDR1 KGHDR and CDR2 SFDVKD come from the germline V gene. Trimming took off 4 bases at V and 5 bases at J, with 11 bases between the two ends. There are 13 residues in the CDR3. In this sample, this clonotype turned up many times. What it recognizes is unknown. RNA transcripts gave rise to amplified TCR beta CDR3 regions. The HTBI primer set served for first-round RT-PCR of the TCR CDR3. In TCRdb, the multiplex PCR reads were re-called with MiXCR into one record per CDR3 protein. Found here are hundreds of thousands of distinct CDR3 sequences, approximately 40% of them singletons; the top ten hold 8.9%. Study results and limitations: Clonotypes that were expanded in thyroid above 0.001 mostly appeared in blood too.

Exclusion of patients followed from uncontrolled infection, other autoimmune disease, pregnancy or lactation. Fresh 10 ml peripheral blood yielded PBMCs. The chain employs TRBV24-1 and TRBJ2-7; no reliable D call. This sequence originates from a young man with Graves' hyperthyroidism. The material sequenced was blood. CDR3 amino acids: CATSDGPSNEQYF. In DNA, the CDR3 is TGTGCCACCAGTGACGGGCCGTCCAACGAGCAGTACTTC.